This TCR beta chain was sequenced for a study of blood T cells in healthy people across ages. The V gene lost 4 bases and the J gene lost 5 bases, with 20 bases spanning the gap. Germline V CDR1 and CDR2: SGHDN, FVKESK. CDR3 length: 16 residues. Study-wide findings and caveats: CMV status of donors was unknown, possibly confounding expanded clonotype changes.

Primed by a sample-barcoded 5' primer and a J-beta primer mix, a second PCR proceeded for 7 to 11 cycles. One entry per CDR3 protein results from TCRdb running MiXCR on the 5' RACE reads. The sample lists 1.5 million to 2 million distinct CDR3 sequences, roughly 32% occurring once. Healthy Russian Caucasian donors spanned ages about 6 to 100 years. Turning to this clonotype: Antigen specificity is unknown.

The clonotype comes from a woman in her 30s in good health. The chain joins TRBV14 to TRBJ2-5; a weak D match, TRBD2 (6 bases). The material sequenced was blood. This chain's CDR3 is CASSPGRGIGRETQYF. CDR3 bases: TGTGCCAGCAGCCCGGGTCGTGGGATAGGGAGGGAGACCCAGTACTTC.